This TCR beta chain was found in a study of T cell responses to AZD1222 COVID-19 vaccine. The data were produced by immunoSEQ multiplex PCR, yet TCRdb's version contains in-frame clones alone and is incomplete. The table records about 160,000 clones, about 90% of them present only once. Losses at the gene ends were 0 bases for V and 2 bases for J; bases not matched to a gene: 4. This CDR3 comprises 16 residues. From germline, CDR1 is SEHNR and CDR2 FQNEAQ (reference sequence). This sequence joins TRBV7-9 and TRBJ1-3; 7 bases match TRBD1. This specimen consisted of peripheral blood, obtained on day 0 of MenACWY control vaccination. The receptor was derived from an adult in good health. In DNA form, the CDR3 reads TGTGCCAGCAGCTTAGCGAGACAGGGAACTGGAAACACCATATATTTT. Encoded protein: CASSLARQGTGNTIYF.